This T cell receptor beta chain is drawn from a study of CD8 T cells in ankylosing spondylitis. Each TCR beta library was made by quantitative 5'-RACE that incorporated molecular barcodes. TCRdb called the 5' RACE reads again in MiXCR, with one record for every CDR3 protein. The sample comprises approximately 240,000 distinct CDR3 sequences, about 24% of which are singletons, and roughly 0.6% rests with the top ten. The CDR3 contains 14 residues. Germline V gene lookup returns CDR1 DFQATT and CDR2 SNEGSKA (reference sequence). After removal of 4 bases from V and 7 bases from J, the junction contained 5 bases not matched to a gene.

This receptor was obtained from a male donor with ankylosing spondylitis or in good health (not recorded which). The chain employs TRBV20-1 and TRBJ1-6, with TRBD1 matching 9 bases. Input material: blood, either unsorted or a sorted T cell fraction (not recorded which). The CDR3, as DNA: TGCAGTGCTACCTCCGACAGGGGGAATTCACCCCTCCACTTT. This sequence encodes CSATSDRGNSPLHF.